This TCR beta chain was obtained from a study of T cells expressing NK-cell markers (dated by TCRdb to 2020 to 2022). A note on the overall study: Three sorted T-cell subsets (CD3+CD56+NKG2C+, CD3+CD56+NKG2C- and CD3+CD56-NKG2C+) from 7 to 9 donors had their TCR beta-chain repertoires profiled. Of the eight sequenced donors, seven were found to be HCMV-seropositive and one was found to be HCMV-seronegative. Libraries were sequenced as 2 x 150 bp reads on Illumina HiSeq 2000/2500, MiSeq or NextSeq. Randomly selected healthy volunteers, three men and five women, were used as the eight sequenced donors.

Sequencing relied on an Illumina HiSeq 2000. The TCR beta cDNA libraries were made using 5'RACE template switching, a step that added both a universal primer site and unique molecular identifiers. cDNA synthesis was primed from the TCR beta constant segment, followed by two successive PCR amplification steps. The published analysis was carried out like this. Reads were demultiplexed and grouped by UMI with MIGEC, and clonotypes were assembled and quantified with MiTCR. Only TCR cDNA sequences supported by at least two reads were kept to exclude erroneous sequences. Downstream repertoire analysis used the tcR package, and clonotypes were matched across fractions by CDR3 nucleotide sequence plus V segment. VDJmatch was used to annotate antigen specificity against VDJdb, with one amino acid substitution allowed in CDR3. Reprocessed by TCRdb, the reads give a single entry per CDR3 protein sequence, without DNA. TCRdb's processing, not the authors' own work, is the source of the V and J calls. The sample has roughly 160,000 distinct CDR3 sequences on record. In total, the top ten clones hold around 18% of the sample.

Summary of the overall study and its limitations: Those dominant clonotypes were again the most abundant among CD3+CD56-NKG2C+ cells in a handful of donors, at roughly 25-60.1%. Whether the expanded NKG2C-expressing T cell clones were specific for HCMV antigens remained unclear. In over five donors, the dominant CD3+CD56+NKG2C+ clonotypes were among the top 10 CD8+ clonotypes and accounted for about 1.0-7.5% of CD8+ T cells.

Concerning this clonotype: This receptor's antigen is unknown.

HCMV serostatus was determined by detecting HCMV-specific IgG in serum with a commercial ELISA kit. Peripheral blood mononuclear cells were isolated from blood by Ficoll density gradient centrifugation. This clonotype was obtained from a woman between 18 and 69 years old in good health. The specimen was blood T cells: a sorted CD56 or NKG2C T cell subset, CD4+ or CD8+ T cells, or bulk PBMC T cells (not recorded which).

The CDR3 reads CASSLQQRGRTEAFF. The chain joins TRBV5-1 to TRBJ1-1; TCRdb returns TRBD1, unconfirmable since there is no DNA. Its CDR3 holds 15 amino acids, cysteine through phenylalanine. No DNA accompanies this entry. CDR1 SGHRS and CDR2 YFSETQ are derived from the germline V gene.